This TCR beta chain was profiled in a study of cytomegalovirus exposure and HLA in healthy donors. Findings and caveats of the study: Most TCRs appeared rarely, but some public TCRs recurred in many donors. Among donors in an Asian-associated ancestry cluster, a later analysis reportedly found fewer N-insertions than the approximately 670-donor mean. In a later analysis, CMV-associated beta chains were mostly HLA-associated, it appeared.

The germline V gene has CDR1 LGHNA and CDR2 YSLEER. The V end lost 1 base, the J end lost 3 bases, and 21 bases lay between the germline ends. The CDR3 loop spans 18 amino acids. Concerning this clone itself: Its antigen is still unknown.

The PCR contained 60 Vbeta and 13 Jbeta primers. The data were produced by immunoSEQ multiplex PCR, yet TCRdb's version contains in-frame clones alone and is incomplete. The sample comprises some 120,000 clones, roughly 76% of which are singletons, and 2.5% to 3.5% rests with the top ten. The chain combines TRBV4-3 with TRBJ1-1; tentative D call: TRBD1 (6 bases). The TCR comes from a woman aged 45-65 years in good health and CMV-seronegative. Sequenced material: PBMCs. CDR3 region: CASSQALGGTFGYTEAFF. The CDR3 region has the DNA TGCGCCAGCAGCCAAGCCCTGGGGGGGACATTTGGGTACACTGAAGCTTTCTTT.